This TCR beta chain was sequenced for a study of cytomegalovirus exposure and HLA in healthy donors. The PCR contained 60 Vbeta and 13 Jbeta primers. The table came from immunoSEQ multiplex PCR; TCRdb's copy has only in-frame clones and leaves some out. The table has fewer than 200,000 clones, 65% to 80% seen once. Note on this clone: As yet, its antigen is unknown.

General study points: Rare TCR sequences predominated, though certain public TCRs were found in many donors. In a later analysis, the majority of CMV-associated beta chains seemingly showed HLA restriction.

This CDR3 spans 13 amino acids. Trimming took off 6 bases at V and 4 bases at J, with 9 bases between the two ends. CDR1 and CDR2 (germline): LNHDA, SQIVND (reference sequence). V usage is TRBV19 and J usage is TRBJ2-2; the D gene is possibly TRBD1 (6 bases). The sample taken for sequencing was PBMCs. The clonotype originates from a female donor in good health and CMV-seronegative. CDR3 amino acids: CASSTGFTGELFF. CDR3 sequence (DNA): TGTGCCAGTAGCACAGGGTTCACCGGGGAGCTGTTTTTT.